This T cell receptor beta chain was obtained from a study of beta chain features in type 1 diabetes. This CDR3 spans 14 amino acids. V was clipped by 3 bases and J by 4 bases, with 12 bases between them. Germline CDR1 is SGHTA and CDR2 is FQGNSA. Regarding this clone: What it binds is unknown.

Study conclusions and caveats: Significant though moderate, a shortening of TCRB CDR3s appeared in all four CD4+ subsets of Type 1 diabetes patients. PCR might pick shorter templates more often, in the same way for patients and controls.

Every bit of the isolated RNA underwent reverse transcription, so sequencing read expressed TCRB transcripts. Using immunoSEQ multiplex PCR, the repertoire was profiled, and TCRdb retains in-frame clones only, with some absent. The data show hundreds of thousands of clones, with 13% seen just once and less than 0.025% held by the top ten. The sequence derives from a man younger than 35 with type 1 diabetes. Material for sequencing was naive CD4+ T cells from blood. This chain links TRBV7-2 with TRBJ1-2, with D perhaps matching TRBD1 (6 bases). Here the CDR3 DNA reads TGTGCCAGCAGCTTCGGCCTGACAGGCTATGGCTACACCTTC. This codes for CASSFGLTGYGYTF.